These 2 T cell receptor beta chains were all obtained from the same sample, sequenced in a study of blood T cell repertoires in COVID-19. The data were produced by immunoSEQ multiplex PCR, yet TCRdb's version contains in-frame clones alone and is incomplete. The profile covers a few hundred thousand clones, with 75% to 90% appearing a single time and less than 1.2% taken by the ten largest. Input material: PBMCs or T cells enriched from blood (not recorded which). These receptors were taken from a young man who had recovered from COVID-19.

V and J are TRBV12-5 and TRBJ1-1; D is perhaps TRBD1 (6 bases). V shed 5 bases and J shed 4 bases, with 17 bases lying between them. The CDR3 runs 15 residues. The germline V gene has CDR1 LGHNT and CDR2 FRNRAP. The DNA for the CDR3 is TGTGCTAGTGGTGCCGGACTTCAAGGGGGCACTGAAGCTTTCTTT. Protein sequence: CASGAGLQGGTEAFF.

The chain recombines TRBV24-1 with TRBJ2-3; 7 positions match TRBD1. Looked up from germline, CDR1 is KGHDR and CDR2 is SFDVKD. V lost 5 bases, J lost 1 base, and 8 bases stayed unmatched. This CDR3 comprises 16 residues. The chain's CDR3 is CATSGNSGQGTDTQYF. CDR3 in DNA: TGTGCCACCAGTGGGAATTCCGGACAGGGCACAGATACGCAGTATTTT.